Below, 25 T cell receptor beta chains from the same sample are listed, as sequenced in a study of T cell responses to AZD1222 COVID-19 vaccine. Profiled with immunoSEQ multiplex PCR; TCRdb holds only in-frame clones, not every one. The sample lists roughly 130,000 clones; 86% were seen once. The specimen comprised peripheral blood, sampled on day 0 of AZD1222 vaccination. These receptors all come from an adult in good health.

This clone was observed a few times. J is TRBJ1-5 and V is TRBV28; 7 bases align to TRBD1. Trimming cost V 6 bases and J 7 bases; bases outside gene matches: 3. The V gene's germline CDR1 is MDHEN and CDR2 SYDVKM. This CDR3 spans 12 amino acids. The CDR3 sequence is CASRVTGQPQHF. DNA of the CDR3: TGTGCCAGCAGGGTGACAGGGCAGCCCCAGCATTTT.

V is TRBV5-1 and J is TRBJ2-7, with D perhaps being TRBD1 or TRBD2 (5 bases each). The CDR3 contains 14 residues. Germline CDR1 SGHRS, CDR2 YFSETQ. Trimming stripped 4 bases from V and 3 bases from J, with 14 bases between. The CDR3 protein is CASSPQGVYYEQYF. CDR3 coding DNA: TGCGCCAGCAGCCCGCAGGGAGTTTACTACGAGCAGTACTTC.

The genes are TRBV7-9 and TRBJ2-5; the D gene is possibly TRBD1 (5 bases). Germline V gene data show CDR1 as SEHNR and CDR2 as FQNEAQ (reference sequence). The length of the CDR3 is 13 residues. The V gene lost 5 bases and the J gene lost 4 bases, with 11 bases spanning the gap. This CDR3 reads CASSQQGLETQYF. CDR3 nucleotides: TGTGCCAGCAGCCAGCAGGGTTTAGAGACCCAGTACTTC.

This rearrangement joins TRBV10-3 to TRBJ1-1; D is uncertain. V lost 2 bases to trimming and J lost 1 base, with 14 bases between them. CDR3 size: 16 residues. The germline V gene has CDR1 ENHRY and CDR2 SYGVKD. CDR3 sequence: CAISEEGRAANTEAFF. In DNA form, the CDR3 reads TGTGCCATCAGTGAGGAGGGTAGGGCGGCGAACACTGAAGCTTTCTTT.

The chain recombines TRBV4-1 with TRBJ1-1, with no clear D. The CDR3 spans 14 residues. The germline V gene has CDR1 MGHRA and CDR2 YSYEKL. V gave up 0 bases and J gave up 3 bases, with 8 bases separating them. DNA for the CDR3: TGCGCCAGCAGCCAAGAGTTATGGTACACTGAAGCTTTCTTT. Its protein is CASSQELWYTEAFF.

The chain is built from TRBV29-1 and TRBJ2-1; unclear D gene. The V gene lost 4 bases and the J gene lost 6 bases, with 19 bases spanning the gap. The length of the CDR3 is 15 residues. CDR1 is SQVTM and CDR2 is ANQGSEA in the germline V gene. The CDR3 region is CSVVAFTLLGNEQFF. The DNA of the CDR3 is TGCAGCGTTGTTGCGTTTACCCTACTTGGCAATGAGCAGTTCTTC.

The CDR3 protein is CASSTGTYIREAFF. Written as DNA, the CDR3 is TGTGCCAGTAGTACGGGGACGTATATCAGGGAAGCTTTCTTT. The rearrangement joins TRBV19 to TRBJ1-1; TRBD1 might be the D (5 bases). Germline V CDR1 and CDR2: LNHDA, SQIVND (reference sequence). Trimming pared 4 bases from V and 8 bases from J, leaving 17 bases between. The CDR3 length is 14 residues.

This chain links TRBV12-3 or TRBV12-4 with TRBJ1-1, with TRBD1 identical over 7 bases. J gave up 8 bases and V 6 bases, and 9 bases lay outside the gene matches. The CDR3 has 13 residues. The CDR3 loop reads CASSPRQGSEAFF. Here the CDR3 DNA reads TGTGCCAGCAGCCCTCGACAGGGATCCGAAGCTTTCTTT.

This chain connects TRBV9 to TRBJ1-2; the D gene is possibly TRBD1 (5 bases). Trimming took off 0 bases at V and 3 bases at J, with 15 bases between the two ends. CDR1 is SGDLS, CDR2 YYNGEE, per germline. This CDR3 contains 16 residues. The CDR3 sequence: CASSVAARVRDYGYTF. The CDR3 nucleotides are TGTGCCAGCAGCGTAGCCGCCAGGGTAAGAGACTATGGCTACACCTTC. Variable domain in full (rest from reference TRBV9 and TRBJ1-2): DSGVTQTPKHLITATGQRVTLRCSPRSGDLSVYWYQQSLDQGLQFLIQYYNGEERAKGNILERFSAQQFPDLHSELNLSSLELGDSALYFCASSVAARVRDYGYTFGSGTRLTVV.

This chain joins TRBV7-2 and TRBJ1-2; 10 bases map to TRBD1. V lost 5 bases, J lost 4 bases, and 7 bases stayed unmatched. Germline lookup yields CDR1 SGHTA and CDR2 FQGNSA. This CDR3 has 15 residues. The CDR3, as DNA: TGTGCCAGCAGCCTACCCCGGACAGGGGGCTATGGCTACACCTTC. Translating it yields CASSLPRTGGYGYTF.

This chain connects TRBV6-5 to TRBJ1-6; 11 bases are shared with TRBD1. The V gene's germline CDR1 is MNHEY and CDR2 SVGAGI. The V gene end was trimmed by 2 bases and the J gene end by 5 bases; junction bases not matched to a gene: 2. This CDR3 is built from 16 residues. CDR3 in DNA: TGTGCCAGCAGTTACGGGACAGGGGGGAATAATTCACCCCTCCACTTT. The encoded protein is CASSYGTGGNNSPLHF.

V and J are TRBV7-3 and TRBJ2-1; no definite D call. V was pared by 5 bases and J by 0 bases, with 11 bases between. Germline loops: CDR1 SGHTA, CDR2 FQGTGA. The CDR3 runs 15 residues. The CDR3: CASSNQLGSYNEQFF. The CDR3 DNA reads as TGTGCCAGCAGCAACCAATTAGGCTCCTACAATGAGCAGTTCTTC. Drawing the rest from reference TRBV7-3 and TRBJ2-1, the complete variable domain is GAGVSQTPSNKVTEKGKYVELRCDPISGHTALYWYRQSLGQGPEFLIYFQGTGAADDSGLPNDRFFAVRPEGSVSTLKIQRTERGDSAVYLCASSNQLGSYNEQFFGPGTRLTVL.

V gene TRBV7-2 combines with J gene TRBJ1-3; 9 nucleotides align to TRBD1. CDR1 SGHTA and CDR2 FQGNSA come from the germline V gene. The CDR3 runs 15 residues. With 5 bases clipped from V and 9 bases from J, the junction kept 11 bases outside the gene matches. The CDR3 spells CASSRDREREVTIYF. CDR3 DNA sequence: TGTGCCAGCAGCCGGGACAGGGAAAGAGAAGTCACCATATATTTT.

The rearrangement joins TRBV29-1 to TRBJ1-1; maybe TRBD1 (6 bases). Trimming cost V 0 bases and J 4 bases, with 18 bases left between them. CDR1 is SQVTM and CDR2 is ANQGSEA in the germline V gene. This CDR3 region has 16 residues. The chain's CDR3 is CSVEDPRRGLGTEAFF. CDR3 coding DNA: TGCAGCGTTGAAGACCCTCGTCGGGGGCTGGGCACTGAAGCTTTCTTT.

CDR3 DNA sequence: TGTGCCAGCAGTTACCAGGAGGGTCAGCCCCAGCATTTT. Protein product: CASSYQEGQPQHF. This chain links TRBV6-5 with TRBJ1-5, with D uncertain. In germline, CDR1 is MNHEY, CDR2 SVGAGI. The CDR3 totals 13 residues. The V and J ends lost 2 bases and 6 bases respectively, with 8 bases between them.

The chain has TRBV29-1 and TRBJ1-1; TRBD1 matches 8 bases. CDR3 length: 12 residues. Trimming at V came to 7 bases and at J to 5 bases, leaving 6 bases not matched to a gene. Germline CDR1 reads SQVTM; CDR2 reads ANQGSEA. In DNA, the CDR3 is TGCAGCGCCACAGGGGGTGAGACTGAAGCTTTCTTT. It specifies CSATGGETEAFF.

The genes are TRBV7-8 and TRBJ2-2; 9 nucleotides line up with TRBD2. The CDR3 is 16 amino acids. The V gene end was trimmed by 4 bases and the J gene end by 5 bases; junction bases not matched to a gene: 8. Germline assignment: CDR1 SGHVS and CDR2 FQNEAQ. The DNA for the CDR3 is TGTGCCAGCAGCTGGACTAGCGCCGGGAGGACCGGGGAGCTGTTTTTT. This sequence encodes CASSWTSAGRTGELFF.

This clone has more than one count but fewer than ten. The chain's CDR3 is CASSQGTGSYEQYF. The CDR3 coding sequence is TGTGCCAGCAGCCAGGGGACAGGCTCCTACGAGCAGTACTTC. The chain links TRBV13 to TRBJ2-7, with 8 bases identical to TRBD1. With V trimmed by 5 bases and J by 0 bases, 3 bases remained unmatched. CDR3 length: 14 amino acids. Germline-derived CDR1 and CDR2 are PRHDT and FYEKMQ (reference sequence).

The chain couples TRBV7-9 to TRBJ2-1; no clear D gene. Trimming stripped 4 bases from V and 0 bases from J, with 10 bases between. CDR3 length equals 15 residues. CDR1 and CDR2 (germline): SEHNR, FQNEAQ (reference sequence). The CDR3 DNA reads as TGTGCCAGCAGCTCACAGATGAGCTCCTACAATGAGCAGTTCTTC. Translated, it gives CASSSQMSSYNEQFF.

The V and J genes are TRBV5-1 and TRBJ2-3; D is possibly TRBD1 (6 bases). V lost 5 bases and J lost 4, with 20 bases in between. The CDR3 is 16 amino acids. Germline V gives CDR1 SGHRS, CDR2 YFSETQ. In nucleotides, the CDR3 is TGCGCCAGCAGTTCCCTTAGTACAGGGTCTGCAGATACGCAGTATTTT. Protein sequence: CASSSLSTGSADTQYF. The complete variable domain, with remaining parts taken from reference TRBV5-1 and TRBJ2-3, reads KAGVTQTPRYLIKTRGQQVTLSCSPISGHRSVSWYQQTPGQGLQFLFEYFSETQRNKGNFPGRFSGRQFSNSRSEMNVSTLELGDSALYLCASSSLSTGSADTQYFGPGTRLTVL.

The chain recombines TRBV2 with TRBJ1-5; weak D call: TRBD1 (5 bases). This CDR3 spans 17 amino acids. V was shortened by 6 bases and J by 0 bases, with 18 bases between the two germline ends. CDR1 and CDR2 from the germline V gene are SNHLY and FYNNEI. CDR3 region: CASSPSGTSYSNQPQHF. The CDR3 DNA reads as TGTGCCAGCAGCCCCTCCGGGACGTCCTATAGCAATCAGCCCCAGCATTTT.

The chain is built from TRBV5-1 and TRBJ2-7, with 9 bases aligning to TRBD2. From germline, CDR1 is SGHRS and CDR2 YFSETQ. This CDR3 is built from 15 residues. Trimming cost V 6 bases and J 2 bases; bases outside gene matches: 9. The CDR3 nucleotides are TGCGCCAGCATTGAGAGCGGGGGGCCACCCTACGAGCAGTACTTC. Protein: CASIESGGPPYEQYF.

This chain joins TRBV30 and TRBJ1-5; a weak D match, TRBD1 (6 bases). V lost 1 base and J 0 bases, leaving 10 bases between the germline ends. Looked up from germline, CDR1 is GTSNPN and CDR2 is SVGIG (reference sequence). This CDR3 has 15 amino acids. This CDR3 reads CAWSAWTVSNQPQHF. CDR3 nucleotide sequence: TGTGCCTGGAGTGCCTGGACAGTTAGCAATCAGCCCCAGCATTTT.

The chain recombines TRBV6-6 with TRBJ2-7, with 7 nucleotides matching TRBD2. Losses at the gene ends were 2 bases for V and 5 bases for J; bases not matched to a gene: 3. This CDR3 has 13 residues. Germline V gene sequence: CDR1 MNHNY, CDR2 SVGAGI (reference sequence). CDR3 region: CASSYGTSDEQYF. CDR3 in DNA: TGTGCCAGCAGTTACGGAACTAGCGACGAGCAGTACTTC.

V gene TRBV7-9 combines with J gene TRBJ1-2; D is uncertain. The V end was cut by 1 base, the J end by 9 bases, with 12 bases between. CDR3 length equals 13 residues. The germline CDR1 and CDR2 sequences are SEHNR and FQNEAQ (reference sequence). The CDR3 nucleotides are TGTGCCAGCAGCTTAGGGTGGAGCAGGAGCTACACCTTC. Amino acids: CASSLGWSRSYTF.